This TCR beta chain was sequenced during a study of human T cells and chemical hapten exposure. Findings and caveats of the study: Following DPC sensitization, TCRs present above 1 in 1000 frequency showed no change.

Trimming took 5 bases from V and 0 from J; bases not matched to a gene: 14. CDR1 is DFQATT, CDR2 SNEGSKA, per germline (reference sequence). The CDR3 contains 17 residues. Time point denoted: healthy volunteer bleed at 6 weeks. The authors extracted total RNA from unfractionated whole blood. The table lists this clonotype with a few counts. Its matching antigen is unknown. Individual cDNA molecules (in the library) carried attached unique molecular identifiers. TCRdb fed the RACE reads into MiXCR, producing one record per CDR3 protein. The table includes some 78,000 distinct CDR3 sequences, roughly 8.6% detected once.

The sequence came from a male donor in good health. Some clones in this sample may be carry-over from other donors' samples. Specimen: whole blood. This chain uses TRBV20-1 with TRBJ2-3, with 7 bases aligning to TRBD2. The CDR3 protein is CSAHVGASGPSTDTQYF. For the CDR3, the DNA is TGCAGTGCTCATGTAGGGGCTAGCGGCCCTAGCACAGATACGCAGTATTTT.